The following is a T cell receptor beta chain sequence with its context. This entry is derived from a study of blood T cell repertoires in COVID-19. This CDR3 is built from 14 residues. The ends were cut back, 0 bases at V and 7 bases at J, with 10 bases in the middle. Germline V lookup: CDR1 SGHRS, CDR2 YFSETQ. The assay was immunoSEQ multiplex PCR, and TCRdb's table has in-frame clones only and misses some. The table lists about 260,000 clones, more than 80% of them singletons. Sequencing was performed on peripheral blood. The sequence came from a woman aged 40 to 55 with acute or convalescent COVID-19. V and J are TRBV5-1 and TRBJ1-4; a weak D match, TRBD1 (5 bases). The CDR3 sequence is CASSLAQGTEKLFF. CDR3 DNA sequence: TGCGCCAGCAGCTTGGCCCAGGGAACTGAAAAACTGTTTTTT. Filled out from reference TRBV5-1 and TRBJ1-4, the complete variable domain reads KAGVTQTPRYLIKTRGQQVTLSCSPISGHRSVSWYQQTPGQGLQFLFEYFSETQRNKGNFPGRFSGRQFSNSRSEMNVSTLELGDSALYLCASSLAQGTEKLFFGSGTQLSVL.